The 3 T cell receptor beta chains in this list originate from one sample, sequenced in a study of OX40 agonist ivuxolimab in advanced cancers. The table came from immunoSEQ multiplex PCR; TCRdb's copy has only in-frame clones and leaves some out. Seen here are tens of thousands of clones, about 82% observed once, and the top ten hold about 1.8%. The sample was CD4+ or CD8+ T cells sorted from blood, taken in a trial of the OX40 agonist ivuxolimab. Receptor source: an adult with an advanced solid tumor such as melanoma, head and neck, liver or kidney cancer.

In regard to this clone: This sample also contains other DNA sequences that code for the same CDR3. J is TRBJ2-5 and V is TRBV9; D perhaps matches TRBD2 (6 bases). V was pared by 0 bases and J by 2 bases, with 8 bases between. The CDR3 extends over 14 amino acids. The germline CDR1 and CDR2 sequences are SGDLS and YYNGEE. Here the CDR3 DNA reads TGTGCCAGCAGCGTAGTGGGAGGACAAGAGACCCAGTACTTC. Its protein is CASSVVGGQETQYF.

This clone was recorded a few times. The chain couples TRBV4-1 to TRBJ1-5, with D maybe TRBD1 (5 bases). This CDR3 comprises 15 residues. Germline V gene sequence: CDR1 MGHRA, CDR2 YSYEKL. V lost 4 bases and J 1 base, leaving 11 bases between the germline ends. The CDR3 region is CASSRDSSSNQPQHF. The CDR3 nucleotides read TGCGCCAGCAGCCGAGACAGTTCGAGCAATCAGCCCCAGCATTTT.

V and J are TRBV7-8 and TRBJ2-3; D unclear. The germline V and J ends were trimmed by 11 bases and 0 bases, with 9 bases remaining between them. The CDR3 extends over 12 amino acids. CDR1 is SGHVS and CDR2 is FQNEAQ in the germline V gene. CDR3 sequence (DNA): TGTGCCTCTGGACGGAGCACAGATACGCAGTATTTT. Translating it yields CASGRSTDTQYF.